This T cell receptor (beta chain) was captured in a study of T cell changes during pregnancy in multiple sclerosis. The protocol was immunoSEQ multiplex PCR, while the TCRdb copy is restricted to in-frame clones and leaves out a portion. Here the sample spans around 120,000 clones, approximately 90% being singletons. V lost 5 bases, J lost 2 bases, and 2 bases stayed unmatched. The CDR3 is 15 residues long. The germline V gene has CDR1 SNHLY and CDR2 FYNNEI. This specimen was peripheral blood, taken after pregnancy. This chain connects TRBV2 to TRBJ2-7, with TRBD2 matching over 14 bases. The TCR sequence derives from a female donor with multiple sclerosis, enrolled in a pregnancy study. DNA of the CDR3: TGTGCCAGCAGTTTGGGACTAGCGGGGGCCTACGAGCAGTACTTC. Translation gives CASSLGLAGAYEQYF.